The T cell receptor beta chain under discussion was sequenced for a study of OX40 agonist ivuxolimab in advanced cancers. General notes on the study: Ivuxolimab was a fully human IgG2 agonistic monoclonal antibody targeting the costimulatory receptor OX40 (CD134). Intravenous ivuxolimab was administered to patients every 2 weeks at six dose levels: 0.01, 0.1, 0.3, 1.5, 3 and 10 mg/kg. Of the roughly 51 patients in dose escalation, about 20 had hepatocellular carcinoma, some 15 had melanoma, 9 had renal cell carcinoma and 9 had head and neck cancer. In the dose-escalation cohort, around four fifths of patients were male, and the mean age was approximately 60 years, with a range of roughly 20 to 79. Prior anti-PD-1, anti-PD-L1 or anti-CTLA-4 therapy was permitted, and 40% of dose-escalation patients had received checkpoint inhibitors. Partial responses were achieved by three dose-escalation patients, of whom one had hepatocellular carcinoma and two had cutaneous melanoma. The purpose of peripheral TCRbeta sequencing was to test whether ivuxolimab changed TCR sequence diversity and led to clonal T-cell expansion. The monotherapy dose-escalation portion (N ≈ 52 patients) of the phase I ivuxolimab trial is reported in the paper.

To sequence the TCRbeta CDR3 region, genomic DNA was isolated from the sorted cells. The immunoSEQ Assay was used to sequence the TCRbeta CDR3 regions. TCRdb took this table from immuneACCESS and kept in-frame rearrangements with V and J called. Such tables lack part of the clones; where checked against another copy, unresolved V genes explain under half of the gap, and the rest is unexplained. The sample table shows 83,000 or so clones, and roughly 80% are seen once. Approximately 2% of the sample lies in the top ten. Concerning this clone: Its antigen remains undetermined. There are no base qualities to consult, and no much larger clone falls within one base.

Findings and caveats that apply to the study as a whole: The antigen specificity of the peripheral T cells that underwent clonal expansion was not determined. Low levels of normalized T-cell clonal expansion were also seen in some patients who did not respond. At doses of 0.1 to 3.0 mg/kg, clonal expansion of both CD4+ and CD8+ T cells in blood was seen between baseline and week 6. In partial responders in the 0.1-3.0 mg/kg groups, normalized peripheral clonal expansion was found to be among the lowest, especially among CD8+ T cells. After ivuxolimab, more expanded clones were found on average in CD8+ T cells than in CD4+ T cells.

Patients with autoimmune disease history or receiving systemic immunosuppression were excluded from the trial. Peripheral blood for TCR sequencing was drawn from every dose cohort at baseline, at cycle 4 day 1 and at cycle 7 day 1. The samples were drawn from a first-in-human, open-label, multicenter phase I dose-escalation trial of ivuxolimab. Adults with locally advanced or metastatic melanoma, renal cell carcinoma, hepatocellular carcinoma or head and neck squamous cell carcinoma were enrolled in the trial. CD4+ and CD8+ T cells were sorted separately from peripheral blood before TCR sequencing. Sequenced material: CD4+ or CD8+ T cells sorted from blood, taken in a trial of the OX40 agonist ivuxolimab. The TCR sequence derives from an adult with an advanced solid tumor such as melanoma, head and neck, liver or kidney cancer.

CDR3 region: CASSIIGGVRNEQFF. The nucleotide sequence reads as follows: TGTGCCAGTAGTATTATTGGCGGGGTCCGCAATGAGCAGTTCTTC. The sequence joins TRBV19 to TRBJ2-1; TRBD2 is perhaps the D gene, given 6 matching bases. Relative to germline, V is 3 bases shorter and J is 6 bases shorter, with 15 bases between their ends. Counted from cysteine to phenylalanine, this CDR3 has 15 amino acids. Only CDR3 DNA is held: 45 bases, read in frame from base 1. CDR1 and CDR2, per the germline V gene (reference sequence), are LNHDA and SQIVND.